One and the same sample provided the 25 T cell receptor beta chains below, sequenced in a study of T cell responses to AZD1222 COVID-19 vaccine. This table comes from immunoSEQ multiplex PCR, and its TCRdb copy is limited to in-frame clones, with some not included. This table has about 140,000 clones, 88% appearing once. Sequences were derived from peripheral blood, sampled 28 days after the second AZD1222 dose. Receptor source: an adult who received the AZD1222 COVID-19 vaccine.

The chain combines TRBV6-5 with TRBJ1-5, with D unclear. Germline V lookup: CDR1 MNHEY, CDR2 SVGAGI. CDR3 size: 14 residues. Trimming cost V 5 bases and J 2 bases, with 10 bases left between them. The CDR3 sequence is CASSREVGNQPQHF. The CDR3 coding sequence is TGTGCCAGCAGTCGGGAGGTAGGCAATCAGCCCCAGCATTTT.

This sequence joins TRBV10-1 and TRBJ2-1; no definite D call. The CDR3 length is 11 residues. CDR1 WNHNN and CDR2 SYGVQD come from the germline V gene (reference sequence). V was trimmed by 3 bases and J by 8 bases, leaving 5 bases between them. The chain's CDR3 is CASSDRDEQFF. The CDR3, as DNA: TGCGCCAGCAGTGATCGGGATGAGCAGTTCTTC.

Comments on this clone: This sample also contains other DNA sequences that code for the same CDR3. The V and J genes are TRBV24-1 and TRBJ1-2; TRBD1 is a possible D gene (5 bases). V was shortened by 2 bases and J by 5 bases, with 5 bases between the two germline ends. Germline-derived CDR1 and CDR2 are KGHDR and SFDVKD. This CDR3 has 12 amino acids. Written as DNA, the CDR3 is TGTGCCACCAGTGATTGGGGGTATGGCTACACCTTC. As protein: CATSDWGYGYTF.

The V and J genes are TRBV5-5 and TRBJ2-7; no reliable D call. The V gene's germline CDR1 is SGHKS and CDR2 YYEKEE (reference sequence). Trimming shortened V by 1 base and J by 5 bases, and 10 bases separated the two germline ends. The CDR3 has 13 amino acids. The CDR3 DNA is TGTGCCAGCAGCTTGCCATTGACGGACGAGCAGTACTTC. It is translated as CASSLPLTDEQYF.

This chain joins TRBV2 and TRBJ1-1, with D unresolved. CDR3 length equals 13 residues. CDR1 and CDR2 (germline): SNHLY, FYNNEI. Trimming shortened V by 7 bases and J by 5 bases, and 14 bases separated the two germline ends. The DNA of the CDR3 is TGTGCCAGCATGGAAACCTGGGGTACTGAAGCTTTCTTT. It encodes CASMETWGTEAFF. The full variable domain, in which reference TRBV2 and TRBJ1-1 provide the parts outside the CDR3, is EPEVTQTPSHQVTQMGQEVILRCVPISNHLYFYWYRQILGQKVEFLVSFYNNEISEKSEIFDDQFSVERPDGSNFTLKIRSTKLEDSAMYFCASMETWGTEAFFGQGTRLTVV.

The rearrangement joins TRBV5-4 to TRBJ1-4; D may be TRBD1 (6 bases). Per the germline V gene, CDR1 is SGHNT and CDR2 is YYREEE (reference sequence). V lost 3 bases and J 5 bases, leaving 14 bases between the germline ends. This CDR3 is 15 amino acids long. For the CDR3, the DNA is TGTGCCAGCAGCTATAGGGGGGGCGCGAATGAAAAACTGTTTTTT. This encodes CASSYRGGANEKLFF.

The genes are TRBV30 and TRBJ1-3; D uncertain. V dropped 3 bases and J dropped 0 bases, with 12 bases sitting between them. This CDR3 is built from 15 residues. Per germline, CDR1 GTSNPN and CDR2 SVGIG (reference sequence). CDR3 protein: CAWSLSGLSGNTIYF. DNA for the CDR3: TGTGCCTGGAGCTTGAGTGGTCTCTCTGGAAACACCATATATTTT.

This chain's CDR3 is CASRGGTGRYGYTF. The CDR3 DNA reads TGTGCCAGCAGAGGAGGGACAGGGCGTTATGGCTACACCTTC. The V call is TRBV28, the J call TRBJ1-2; 9 bases fit TRBD1. V shed 6 bases, J shed 5 bases, and the junction held 7 bases outside the gene matches. Germline-derived CDR1 and CDR2 are MDHEN and SYDVKM. This CDR3 comprises 14 residues.

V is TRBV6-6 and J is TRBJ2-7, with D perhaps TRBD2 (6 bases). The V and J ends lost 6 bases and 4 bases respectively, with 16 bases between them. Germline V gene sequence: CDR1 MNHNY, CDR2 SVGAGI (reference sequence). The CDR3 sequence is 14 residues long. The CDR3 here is CASSPEAGTYEQYF. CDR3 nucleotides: TGTGCCAGCAGCCCCGAGGCGGGAACATACGAGCAGTACTTC.

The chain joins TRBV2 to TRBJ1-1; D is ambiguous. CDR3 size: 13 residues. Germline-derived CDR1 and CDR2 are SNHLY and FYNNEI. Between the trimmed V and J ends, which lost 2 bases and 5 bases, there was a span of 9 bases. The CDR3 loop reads CASSEPETTEAFF. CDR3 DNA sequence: TGTGCCAGCAGTGAACCGGAGACTACTGAAGCTTTCTTT. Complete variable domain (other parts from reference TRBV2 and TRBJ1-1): EPEVTQTPSHQVTQMGQEVILRCVPISNHLYFYWYRQILGQKVEFLVSFYNNEISEKSEIFDDQFSVERPDGSNFTLKIRSTKLEDSAMYFCASSEPETTEAFFGQGTRLTVV.

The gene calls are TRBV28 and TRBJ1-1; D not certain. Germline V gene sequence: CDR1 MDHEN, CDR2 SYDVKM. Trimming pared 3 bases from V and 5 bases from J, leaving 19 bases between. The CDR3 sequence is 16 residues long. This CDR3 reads CASSFSAGDLGTEAFF. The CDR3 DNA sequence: TGTGCCAGCAGTTTTTCCGCTGGAGATCTGGGTACTGAAGCTTTCTTT. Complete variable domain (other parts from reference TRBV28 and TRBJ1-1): DVKVTQSSRYLVKRTGEKVFLECVQDMDHENMFWYRQDPGLGLRLIYFSYDVKMKEKGDIPEGYSVSREKKERFSLILESASTNQTSMYLCASSFSAGDLGTEAFFGQGTRLTVV.

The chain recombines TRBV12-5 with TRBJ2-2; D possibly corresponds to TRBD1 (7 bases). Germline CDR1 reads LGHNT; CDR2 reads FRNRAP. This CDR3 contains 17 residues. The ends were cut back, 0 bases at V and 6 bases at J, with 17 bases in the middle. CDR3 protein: CASGLVRGGGAAGELFF. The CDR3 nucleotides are TGTGCTAGTGGTTTGGTACGCGGAGGGGGCGCGGCCGGGGAGCTGTTTTTT. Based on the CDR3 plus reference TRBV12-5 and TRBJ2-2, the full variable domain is DARVTQTPRHKVTEMGQEVTMRCQPILGHNTVFWYRQTMMQGLELLAYFRNRAPLDDSGMPKDRFSAEMPDATLATLKIQPSEPRDSAVYFCASGLVRGGGAAGELFFGEGSRLTVL.

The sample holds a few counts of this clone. The chain's CDR3 is CASSWGSPRGGSDGYTF. As DNA, the CDR3 is TGTGCCAGCAGCTGGGGGAGCCCCAGGGGTGGGTCGGATGGCTACACCTTC. The V call is TRBV5-4, the J call TRBJ1-2; TRBD1 is a possible D gene (6 bases). This CDR3 is 17 amino acids long. CDR1 is SGHNT, CDR2 YYREEE, per germline (reference sequence). The V gene lost 3 bases and the J gene lost 6 bases, with 24 bases spanning the gap.

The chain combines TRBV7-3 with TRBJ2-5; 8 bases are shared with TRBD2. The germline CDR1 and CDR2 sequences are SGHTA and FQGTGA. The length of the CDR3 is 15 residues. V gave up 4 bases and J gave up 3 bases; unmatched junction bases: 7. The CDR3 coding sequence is TGTGCCAGCAGCTCCCGGGGGGGAGCCGAAGAGACCCAGTACTTC. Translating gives CASSSRGGAEETQYF.

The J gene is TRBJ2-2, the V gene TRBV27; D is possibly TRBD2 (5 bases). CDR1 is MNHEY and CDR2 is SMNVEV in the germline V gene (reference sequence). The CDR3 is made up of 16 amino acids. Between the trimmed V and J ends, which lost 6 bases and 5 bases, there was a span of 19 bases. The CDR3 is CASSPILVKSTGELFF. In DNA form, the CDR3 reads TGTGCCAGCAGCCCTATACTAGTGAAGTCTACCGGGGAGCTGTTTTTT.

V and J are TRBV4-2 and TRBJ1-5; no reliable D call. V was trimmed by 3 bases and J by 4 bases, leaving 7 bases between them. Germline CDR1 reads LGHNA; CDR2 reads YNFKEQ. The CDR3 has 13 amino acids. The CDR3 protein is CASSQRNNQPQHF. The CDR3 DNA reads TGTGCCAGCAGCCAGCGGAATAATCAGCCCCAGCATTTT.

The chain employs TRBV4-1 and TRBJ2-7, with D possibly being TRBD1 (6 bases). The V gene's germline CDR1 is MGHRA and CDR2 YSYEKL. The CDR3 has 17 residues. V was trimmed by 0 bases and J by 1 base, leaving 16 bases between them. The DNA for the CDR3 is TGCGCCAGCAGCCAAGAACTACTACGACAGGATTCCTACGAGCAGTACTTC. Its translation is CASSQELLRQDSYEQYF.

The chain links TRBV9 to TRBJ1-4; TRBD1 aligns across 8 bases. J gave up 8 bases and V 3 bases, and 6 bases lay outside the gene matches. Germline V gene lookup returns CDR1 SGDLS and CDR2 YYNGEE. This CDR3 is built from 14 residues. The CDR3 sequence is CASSDGQGGEKLFF. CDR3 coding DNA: TGTGCCAGCAGCGACGGACAGGGCGGAGAAAAACTGTTTTTT.

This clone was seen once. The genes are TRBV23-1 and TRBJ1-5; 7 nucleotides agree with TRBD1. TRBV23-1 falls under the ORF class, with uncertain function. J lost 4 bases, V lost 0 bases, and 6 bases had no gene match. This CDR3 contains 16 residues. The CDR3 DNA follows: TGCGCCAGCAGTCAATCGCGCGGCAGGGGGAATCAGCCCCAGCATTTT. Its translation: CASSQSRGRGNQPQHF.

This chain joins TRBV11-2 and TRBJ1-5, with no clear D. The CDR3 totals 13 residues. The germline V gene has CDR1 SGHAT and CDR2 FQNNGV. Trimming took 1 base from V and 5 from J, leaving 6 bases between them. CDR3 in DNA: TGTGCCAGCAGCTTAGGAGCCCATCAGCCCCAGCATTTT. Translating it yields CASSLGAHQPQHF.

Here the CDR3 DNA reads TGTGCCAGCAGTTACTCGCGGGAGGGCCCCTATGAGCAGTTCTTC. It encodes CASSYSREGPYEQFF. V is TRBV6-5 and J is TRBJ2-1, with TRBD2 matching 9 bases. The CDR3 is 15 residues long. The trim removed 0 bases at V and 8 bases at J, leaving 5 bases unmatched. Germline V lookup: CDR1 MNHEY, CDR2 SVGAGI.

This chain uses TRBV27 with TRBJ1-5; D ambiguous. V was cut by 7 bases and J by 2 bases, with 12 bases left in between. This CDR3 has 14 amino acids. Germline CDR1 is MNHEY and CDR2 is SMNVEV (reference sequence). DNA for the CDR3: TGTGCCAGCACCCCTTTTGGGGGCAATCAGCCCCAGCATTTT. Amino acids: CASTPFGGNQPQHF.

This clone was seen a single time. In DNA form, the CDR3 reads TGTGCCAGCTCACAGAGGGGGCCCCCCCAAGAGACCCAGTACTTC. It specifies CASSQRGPPQETQYF. The rearrangement joins TRBV18 to TRBJ2-5; TRBD1 aligns across 7 bases. Unmatched junction bases numbered 6, after V lost 4 bases and J lost 1 base. This CDR3 is built from 15 residues. Germline-derived CDR1 and CDR2 are KGHSH and LQKENI.

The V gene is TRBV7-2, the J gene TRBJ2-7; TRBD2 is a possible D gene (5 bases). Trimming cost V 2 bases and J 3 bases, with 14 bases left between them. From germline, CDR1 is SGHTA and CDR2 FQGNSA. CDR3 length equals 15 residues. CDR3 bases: TGTGCCAGCAGCTTAAGAATAGTTGGAGGCTACGAGCAGTACTTC. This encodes CASSLRIVGGYEQYF.

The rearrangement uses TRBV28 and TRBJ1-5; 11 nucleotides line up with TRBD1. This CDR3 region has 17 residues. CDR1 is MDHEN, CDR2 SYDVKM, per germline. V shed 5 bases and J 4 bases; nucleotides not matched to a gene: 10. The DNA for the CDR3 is TGTGCCAGCAGTCTGGGTGGGACAGGGGGAAAAAATCAGCCCCAGCATTTT. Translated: CASSLGGTGGKNQPQHF. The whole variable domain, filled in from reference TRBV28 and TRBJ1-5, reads DVKVTQSSRYLVKRTGEKVFLECVQDMDHENMFWYRQDPGLGLRLIYFSYDVKMKEKGDIPEGYSVSREKKERFSLILESASTNQTSMYLCASSLGGTGGKNQPQHFGDGTRLSIL.